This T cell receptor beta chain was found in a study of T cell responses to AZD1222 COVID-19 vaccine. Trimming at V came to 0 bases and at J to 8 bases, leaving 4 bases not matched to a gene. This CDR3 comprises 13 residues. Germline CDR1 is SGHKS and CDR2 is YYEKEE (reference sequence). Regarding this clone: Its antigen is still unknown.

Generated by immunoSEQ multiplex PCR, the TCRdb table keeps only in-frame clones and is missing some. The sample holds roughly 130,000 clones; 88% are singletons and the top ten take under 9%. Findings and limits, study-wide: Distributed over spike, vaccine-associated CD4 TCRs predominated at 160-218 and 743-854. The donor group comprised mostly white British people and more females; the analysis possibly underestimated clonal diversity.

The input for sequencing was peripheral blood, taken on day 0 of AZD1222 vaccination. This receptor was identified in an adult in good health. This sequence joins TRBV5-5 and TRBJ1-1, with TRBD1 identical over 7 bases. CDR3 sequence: CASSLAGQREAFF. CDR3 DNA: TGTGCCAGCAGCTTGGCGGGACAGAGGGAAGCTTTCTTT.